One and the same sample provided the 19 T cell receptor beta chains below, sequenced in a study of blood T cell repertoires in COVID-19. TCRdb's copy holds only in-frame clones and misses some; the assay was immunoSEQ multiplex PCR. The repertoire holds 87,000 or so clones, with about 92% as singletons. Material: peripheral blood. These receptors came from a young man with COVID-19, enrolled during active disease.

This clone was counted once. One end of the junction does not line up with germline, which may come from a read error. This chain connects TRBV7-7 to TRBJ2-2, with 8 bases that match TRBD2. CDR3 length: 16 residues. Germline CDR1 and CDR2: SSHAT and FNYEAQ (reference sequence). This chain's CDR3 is CASSWGAGEGTGELFF. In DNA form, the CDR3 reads TGTGCTAGCAGCTGGGGAGCGGGAGAGGGAACCGGGGAGCTGTTTTTT.

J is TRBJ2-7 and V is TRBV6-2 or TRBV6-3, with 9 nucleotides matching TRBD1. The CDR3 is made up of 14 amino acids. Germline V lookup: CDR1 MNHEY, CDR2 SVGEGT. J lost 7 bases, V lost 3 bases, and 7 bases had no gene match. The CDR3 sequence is CASSYRGQGGEQYF. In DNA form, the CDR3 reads TGTGCCAGCAGTTATCGGGGACAGGGCGGAGAGCAGTACTTC.

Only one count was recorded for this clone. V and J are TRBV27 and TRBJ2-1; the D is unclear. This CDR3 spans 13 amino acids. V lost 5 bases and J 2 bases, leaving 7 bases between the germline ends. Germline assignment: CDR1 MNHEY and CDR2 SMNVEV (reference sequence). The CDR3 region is CASSPRAYNEQFF. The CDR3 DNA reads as TGTGCCAGCAGTCCTCGAGCCTACAATGAGCAGTTCTTC.

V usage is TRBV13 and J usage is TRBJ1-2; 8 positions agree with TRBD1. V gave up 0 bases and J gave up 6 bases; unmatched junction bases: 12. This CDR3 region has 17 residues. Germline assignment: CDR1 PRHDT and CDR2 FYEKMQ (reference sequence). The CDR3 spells CASSLGSPGQGLDGYTF. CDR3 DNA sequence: TGTGCCAGCAGCTTAGGCTCACCCGGACAGGGTCTGGATGGCTACACCTTC.

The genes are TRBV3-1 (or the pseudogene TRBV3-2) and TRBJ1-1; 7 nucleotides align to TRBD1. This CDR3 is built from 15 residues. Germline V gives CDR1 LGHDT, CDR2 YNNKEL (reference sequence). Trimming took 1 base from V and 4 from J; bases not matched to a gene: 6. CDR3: CASSQVTTGATEAFF. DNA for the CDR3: TGTGCCAGCAGCCAAGTAACTACAGGGGCCACTGAAGCTTTCTTT.

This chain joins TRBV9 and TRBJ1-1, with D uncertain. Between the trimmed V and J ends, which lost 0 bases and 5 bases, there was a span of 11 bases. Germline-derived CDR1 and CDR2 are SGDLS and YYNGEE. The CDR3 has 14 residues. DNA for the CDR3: TGTGCCAGCAGCGTAGGCCCTACCGTGACTGAAGCTTTCTTT. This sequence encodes CASSVGPTVTEAFF.

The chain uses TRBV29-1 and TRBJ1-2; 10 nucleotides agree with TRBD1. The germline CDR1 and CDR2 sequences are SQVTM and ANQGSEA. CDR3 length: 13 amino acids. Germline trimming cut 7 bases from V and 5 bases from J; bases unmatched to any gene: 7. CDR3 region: CSAKRTGGYGYTF. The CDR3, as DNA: TGCAGCGCCAAACGGACAGGGGGTTATGGCTACACCTTC.

CDR3 DNA: TGTGCCAGCAGTCTTTTTAGCGGAAACAATGAGCAGTTCTTC. It yields the protein CASSLFSGNNEQFF. The chain carries TRBV6-2 or TRBV6-3 and TRBJ2-1; D is perhaps TRBD2 (6 bases). This CDR3 spans 14 amino acids. Looked up from germline, CDR1 is MNHEY and CDR2 is SVGEGT. With 5 bases removed from V and 5 bases from J, the gap between germline ends came to 13 bases.

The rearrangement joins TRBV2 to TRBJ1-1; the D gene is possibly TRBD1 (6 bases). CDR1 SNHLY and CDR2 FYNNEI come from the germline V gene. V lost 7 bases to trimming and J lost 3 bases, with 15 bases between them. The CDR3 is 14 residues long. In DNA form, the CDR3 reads TGTGCCAGCAACCCGCAGGGGAGGGACACTGAAGCTTTCTTT. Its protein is CASNPQGRDTEAFF.

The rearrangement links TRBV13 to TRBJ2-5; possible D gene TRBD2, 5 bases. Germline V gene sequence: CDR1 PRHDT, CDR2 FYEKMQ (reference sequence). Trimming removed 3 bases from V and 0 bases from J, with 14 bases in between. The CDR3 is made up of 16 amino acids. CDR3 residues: CASSFTPAGDQETQYF. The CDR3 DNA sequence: TGTGCCAGCAGCTTCACCCCAGCCGGGGACCAAGAGACCCAGTACTTC. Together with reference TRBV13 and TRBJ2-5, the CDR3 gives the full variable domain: AAGVIQSPRHLIKEKRETATLKCYPIPRHDTVYWYQQGPGQDPQFLISFYEKMQSDKGSIPDRFSAQQFSDYHSELNMSSLELGDSALYFCASSFTPAGDQETQYFGPGTRLLVL.

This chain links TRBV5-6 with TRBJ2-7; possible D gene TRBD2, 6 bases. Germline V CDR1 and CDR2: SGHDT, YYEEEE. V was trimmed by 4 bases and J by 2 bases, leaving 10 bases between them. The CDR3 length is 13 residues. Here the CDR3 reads CASSPIAAYEQYF. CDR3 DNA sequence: TGTGCCAGCAGCCCAATAGCGGCCTACGAGCAGTACTTC.

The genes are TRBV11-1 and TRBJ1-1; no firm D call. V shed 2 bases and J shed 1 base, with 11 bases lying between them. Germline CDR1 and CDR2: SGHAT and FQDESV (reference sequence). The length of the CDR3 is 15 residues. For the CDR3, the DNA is TGTGCCAGCAGCTTATACGCCGCAGGGAACACTGAAGCTTTCTTT. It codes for CASSLYAAGNTEAFF.

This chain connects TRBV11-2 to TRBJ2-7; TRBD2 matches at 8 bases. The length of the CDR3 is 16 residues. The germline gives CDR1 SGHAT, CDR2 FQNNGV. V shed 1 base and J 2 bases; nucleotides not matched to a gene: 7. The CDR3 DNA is TGTGCCAGCAGCTTAGGGGTAGCGGGACTCACCTACGAGCAGTACTTC. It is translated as CASSLGVAGLTYEQYF. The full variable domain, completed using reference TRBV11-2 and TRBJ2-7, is EAGVAQSPRYKIIEKRQSVAFWCNPISGHATLYWYQQILGQGPKLLIQFQNNGVVDDSQLPKDRFSAERLKGVDSTLKIQPAKLEDSAVYLCASSLGVAGLTYEQYFGPGTRLTVT.

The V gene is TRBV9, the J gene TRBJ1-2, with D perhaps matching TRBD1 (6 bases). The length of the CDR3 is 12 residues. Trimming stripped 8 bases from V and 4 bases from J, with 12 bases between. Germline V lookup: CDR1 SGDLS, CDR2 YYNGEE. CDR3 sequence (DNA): TGTGCCAGTAAACAGGGATCCTATGGCTACACCTTC. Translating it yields CASKQGSYGYTF.

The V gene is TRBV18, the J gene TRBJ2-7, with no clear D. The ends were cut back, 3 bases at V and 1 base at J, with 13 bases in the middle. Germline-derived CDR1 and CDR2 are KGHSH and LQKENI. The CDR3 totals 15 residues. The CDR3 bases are TGTGCCAGCTCACCCCAAACCCCGGTTTCCTACGAGCAGTACTTC. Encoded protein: CASSPQTPVSYEQYF.

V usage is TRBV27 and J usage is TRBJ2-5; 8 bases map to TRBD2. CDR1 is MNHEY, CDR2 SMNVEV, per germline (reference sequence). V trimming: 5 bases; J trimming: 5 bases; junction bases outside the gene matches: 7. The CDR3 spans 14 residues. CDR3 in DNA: TGTGCCAGCAGTCCCGGACTAGCTGTGGAGACCCAGTACTTC. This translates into CASSPGLAVETQYF.

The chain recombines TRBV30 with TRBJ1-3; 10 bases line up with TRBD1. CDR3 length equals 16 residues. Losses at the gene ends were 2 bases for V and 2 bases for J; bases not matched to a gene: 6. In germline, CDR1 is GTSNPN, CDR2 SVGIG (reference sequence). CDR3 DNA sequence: TGTGCCTGGAGTCCGAGACAGGGGGCGGCTGGAAACACCATATATTTT. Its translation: CAWSPRQGAAGNTIYF.

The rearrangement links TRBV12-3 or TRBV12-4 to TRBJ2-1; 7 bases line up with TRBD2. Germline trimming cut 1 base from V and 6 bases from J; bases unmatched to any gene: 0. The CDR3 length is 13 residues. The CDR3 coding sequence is TGTGCCAGCAGTTTAGGGACTAGCAATGAGCAGTTCTTC. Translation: CASSLGTSNEQFF.

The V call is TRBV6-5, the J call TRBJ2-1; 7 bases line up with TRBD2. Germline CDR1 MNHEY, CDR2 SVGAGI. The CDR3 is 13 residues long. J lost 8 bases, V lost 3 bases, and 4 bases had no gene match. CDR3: CASSYTGGHEQFF. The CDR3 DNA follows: TGTGCCAGCAGTTATACGGGAGGCCATGAGCAGTTCTTC.